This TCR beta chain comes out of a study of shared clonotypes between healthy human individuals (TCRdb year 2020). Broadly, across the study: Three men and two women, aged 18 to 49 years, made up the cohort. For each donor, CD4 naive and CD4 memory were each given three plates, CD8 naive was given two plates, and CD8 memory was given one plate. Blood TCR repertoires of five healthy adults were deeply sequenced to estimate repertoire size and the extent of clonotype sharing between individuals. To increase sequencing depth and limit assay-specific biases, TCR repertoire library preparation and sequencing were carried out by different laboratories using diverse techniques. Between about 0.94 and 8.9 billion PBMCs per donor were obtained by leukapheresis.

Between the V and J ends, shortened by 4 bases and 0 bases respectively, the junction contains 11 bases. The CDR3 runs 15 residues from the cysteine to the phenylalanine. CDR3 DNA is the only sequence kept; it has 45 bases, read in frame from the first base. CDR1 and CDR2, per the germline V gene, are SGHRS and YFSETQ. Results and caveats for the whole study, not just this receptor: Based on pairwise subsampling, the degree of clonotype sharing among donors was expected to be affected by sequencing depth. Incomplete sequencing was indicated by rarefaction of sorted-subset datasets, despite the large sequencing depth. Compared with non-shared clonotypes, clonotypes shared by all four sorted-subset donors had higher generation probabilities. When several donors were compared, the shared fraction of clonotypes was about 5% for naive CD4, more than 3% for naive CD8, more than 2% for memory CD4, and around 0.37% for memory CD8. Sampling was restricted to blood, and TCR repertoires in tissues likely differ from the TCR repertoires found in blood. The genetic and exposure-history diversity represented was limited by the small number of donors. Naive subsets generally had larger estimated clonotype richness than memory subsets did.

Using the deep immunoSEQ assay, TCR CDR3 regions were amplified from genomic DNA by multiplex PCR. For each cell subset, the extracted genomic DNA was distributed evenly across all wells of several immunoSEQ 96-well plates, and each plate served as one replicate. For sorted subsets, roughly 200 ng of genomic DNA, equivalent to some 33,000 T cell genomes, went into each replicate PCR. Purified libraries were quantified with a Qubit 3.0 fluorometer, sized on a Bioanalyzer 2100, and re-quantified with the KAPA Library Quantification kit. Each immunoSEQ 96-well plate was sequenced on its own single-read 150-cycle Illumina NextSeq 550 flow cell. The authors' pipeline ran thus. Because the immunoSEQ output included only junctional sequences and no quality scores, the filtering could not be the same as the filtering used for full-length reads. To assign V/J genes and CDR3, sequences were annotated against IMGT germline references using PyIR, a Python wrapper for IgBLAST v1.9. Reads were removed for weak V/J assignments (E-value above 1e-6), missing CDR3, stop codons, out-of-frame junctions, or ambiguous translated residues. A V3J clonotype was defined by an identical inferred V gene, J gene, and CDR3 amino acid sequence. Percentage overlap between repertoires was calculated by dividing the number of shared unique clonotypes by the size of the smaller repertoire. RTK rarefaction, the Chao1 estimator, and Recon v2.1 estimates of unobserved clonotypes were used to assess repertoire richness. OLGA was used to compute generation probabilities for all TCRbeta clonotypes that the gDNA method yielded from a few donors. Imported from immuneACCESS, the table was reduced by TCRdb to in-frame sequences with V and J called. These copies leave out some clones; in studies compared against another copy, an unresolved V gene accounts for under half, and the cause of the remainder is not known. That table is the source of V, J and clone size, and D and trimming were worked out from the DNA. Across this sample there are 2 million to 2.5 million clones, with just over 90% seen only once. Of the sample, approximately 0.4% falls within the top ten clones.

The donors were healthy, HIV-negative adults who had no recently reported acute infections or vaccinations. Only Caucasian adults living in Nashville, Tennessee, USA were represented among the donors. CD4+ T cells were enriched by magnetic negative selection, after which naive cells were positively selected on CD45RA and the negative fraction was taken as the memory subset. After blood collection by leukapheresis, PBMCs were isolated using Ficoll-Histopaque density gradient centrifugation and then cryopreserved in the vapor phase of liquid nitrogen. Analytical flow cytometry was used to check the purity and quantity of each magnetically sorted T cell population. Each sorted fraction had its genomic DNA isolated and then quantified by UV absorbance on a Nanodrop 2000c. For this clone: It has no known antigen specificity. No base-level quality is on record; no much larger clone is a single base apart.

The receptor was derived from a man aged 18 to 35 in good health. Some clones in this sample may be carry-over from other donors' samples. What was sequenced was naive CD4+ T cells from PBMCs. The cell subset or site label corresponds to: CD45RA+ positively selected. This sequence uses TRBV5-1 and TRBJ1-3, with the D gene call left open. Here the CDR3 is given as CASSPFGFSGNTIYF. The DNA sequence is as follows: TGCGCCAGCAGCCCATTTGGGTTCTCTGGAAACACCATATATTTT.